These 2 T cell receptor beta chains came from one sample sequenced in a study of T cells after yellow fever vaccination. Each CDR3 protein gets one entry after TCRdb re-called the 5' RACE reads with MiXCR. The sample lists 500,000 to 650,000 distinct CDR3 sequences, roughly 14% seen once, with about 14% in the top ten. The sample in question was PBMCs, obtained on the day of the yellow fever booster vaccination. These receptors were taken from a man aged 30-40 years who received the YFV17D yellow fever vaccine.

The rearrangement uses TRBV20-1 and TRBJ2-5; D is uncertain. The CDR3 spans 12 residues. V was shortened by 3 bases and J by 5 bases, with 10 bases between the two germline ends. CDR1 DFQATT and CDR2 SNEGSKA come from the germline V gene (reference sequence). This CDR3 reads CSARQIEETQYF. The CDR3, as DNA: TGCAGTGCTAGGCAAATCGAGGAGACCCAGTACTTC.

This clonotype has more than one count but fewer than ten. The gene calls are TRBV4-3 and TRBJ2-3, with TRBD2 matching 10 bases. V lost 0 bases to trimming and J lost 6 bases; unmatched junction nucleotides: 9. The germline V gene encodes CDR1 LGHNA and CDR2 YSLEER. The CDR3 spans 17 residues. For the CDR3, the DNA is TGCGCCAGCAGCCAAGATTGGAGCGGGAGGGCCGCTGATACGCAGTATTTT. Its translation is CASSQDWSGRAADTQYF.